This T cell receptor (beta chain) was documented in a study of immune evolution from preneoplasia to lung adenocarcinoma. Patient tissue came from resections in Japan or China, 2014–2017. Germline V gives CDR1 MNHEY, CDR2 SMNVEV (reference sequence). The CDR3 consists of 13 residues. V was shortened by 3 bases and J by 8 bases, with 10 bases between the two germline ends. TCRdb keeps only in-frame clones here, not all; method: immunoSEQ multiplex PCR. The sample has approximately 4,000 clones, 86% seen once. Findings of the study overall: Top clone share appeared to fall from AAH through AIS, MIA, adenocarcinoma.

For this clone: Its cognate antigen is unknown.

Sequencing used FFPE minimally invasive lung adenocarcinoma tissue. This sequence joins TRBV27 and TRBJ2-2, with no clear D. The clonotype originates from a donor older than 65 with lung adenocarcinoma. The CDR3 nucleotides are TGTGCCAGCAGTTTTGGTAGCTCTGGGGAGCTGTTTTTT. Protein sequence: CASSFGSSGELFF.